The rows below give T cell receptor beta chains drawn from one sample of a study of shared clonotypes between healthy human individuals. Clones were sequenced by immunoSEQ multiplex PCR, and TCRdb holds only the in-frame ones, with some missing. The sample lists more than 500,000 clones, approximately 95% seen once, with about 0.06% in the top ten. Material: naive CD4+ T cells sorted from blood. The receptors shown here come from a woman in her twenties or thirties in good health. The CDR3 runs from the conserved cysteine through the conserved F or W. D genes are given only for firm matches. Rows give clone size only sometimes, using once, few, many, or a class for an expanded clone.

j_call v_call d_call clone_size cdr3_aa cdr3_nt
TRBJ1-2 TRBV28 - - CASSTTDNYGYTF TGTGCCAGCAGTACGACAGATAACTATGGCTACACCTTC
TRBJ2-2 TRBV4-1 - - CASSSTTGPNTGELFF TGCGCCAGCAGCTCAACCACAGGGCCGAACACCGGGGAGCTGTTTTTT
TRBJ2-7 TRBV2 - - CATQEESSYEQYF TGTGCCACACAAGAAGAGAGCTCCTACGAGCAGTACTTC
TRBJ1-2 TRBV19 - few CASSQTSGNYGYTF TGTGCCAGTAGCCAAACCTCAGGGAACTATGGCTACACCTTC
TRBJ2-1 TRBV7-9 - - CASSLYPGIDEQFF TGTGCCAGCAGCTTATATCCAGGGATAGATGAGCAGTTCTTC
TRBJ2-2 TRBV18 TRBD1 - CASSRGQGNPGELFF TGTGCCAGCTCACGGGGACAGGGGAATCCCGGGGAGCTGTTTTTT
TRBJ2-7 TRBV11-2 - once CASSLDIWSSYEQYF TGTGCCAGCAGCTTAGATATTTGGAGCTCCTACGAGCAGTACTTC
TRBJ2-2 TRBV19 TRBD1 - CASTRGERGPTNTGELFF TGTGCCAGTACCCGAGGGGAGAGGGGGCCAACGAACACCGGGGAGCTGTTTTTT
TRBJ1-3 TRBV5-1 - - CASSSQQGSGNTIYF TGCGCCAGCAGCTCGCAACAGGGATCTGGAAACACCATATATTTT
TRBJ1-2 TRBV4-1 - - CASSRRTDYGYTF TGCGCCAGCAGCCGACGGACCGACTATGGCTACACCTTC
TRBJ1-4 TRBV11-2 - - CASSHRTEKEKLFF TGTGCCAGCAGCCACAGGACAGAAAAGGAAAAACTGTTTTTT
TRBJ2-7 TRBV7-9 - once CASSLDGKTGHEQYF TGTGCCAGCAGCTTAGACGGGAAGACTGGACACGAGCAGTACTTC
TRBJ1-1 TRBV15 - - CATSSLGVAGEAFF TGTGCCACCAGCAGCCTTGGGGTAGCGGGCGAAGCTTTCTTT
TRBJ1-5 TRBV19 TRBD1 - CASSKPRQGGGFSNQPQHF TGTGCCAGTAGTAAACCCCGACAGGGGGGGGGATTTAGCAATCAGCCCCAGCATTTT
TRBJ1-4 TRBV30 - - CAWSRQLNEKLFF TGTGCCTGGAGTCGTCAGCTTAATGAAAAACTGTTTTTT
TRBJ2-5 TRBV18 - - CASSPGVPQETQYF TGTGCCAGCTCACCAGGGGTGCCCCAAGAGACCCAGTACTTC
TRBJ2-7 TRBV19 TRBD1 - CASSVRGQSYEQYF TGTGCCAGTAGTGTCAGGGGGCAAAGTTACGAGCAGTACTTC
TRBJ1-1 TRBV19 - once CASRKTEVNTEAFF TGTGCCAGTAGAAAGACAGAAGTGAACACTGAAGCTTTCTTT
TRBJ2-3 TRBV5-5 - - CASSNPPDAYTDTQYF TGTGCCAGCAGCAACCCCCCGGACGCCTACACAGATACGCAGTATTTT
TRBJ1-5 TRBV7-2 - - CASSFGGIRAQHF TGTGCCAGCAGCTTTGGCGGAATCAGGGCCCAGCATTTT
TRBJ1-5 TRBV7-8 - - CASSPRLDRENQPQHF TGTGCCAGCAGCCCCCGCCTCGACCGGGAAAATCAGCCCCAGCATTTT
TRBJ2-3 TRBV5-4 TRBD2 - CASNPKLAGESDTQYF TGTGCCAGCAACCCGAAACTAGCGGGAGAGTCCGATACGCAGTATTTT
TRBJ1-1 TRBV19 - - CASSAPRGTNTEAFF TGTGCCAGTAGTGCTCCCAGGGGAACGAACACTGAAGCTTTCTTT
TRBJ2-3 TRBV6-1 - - CASSENPQGSSTDTQYF TGTGCCAGCAGTGAAAACCCCCAGGGTTCTAGCACAGATACGCAGTATTTT
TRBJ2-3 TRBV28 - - CASRDTNADTQYF TGTGCCAGCCGGGACACGAACGCGGATACGCAGTATTTT